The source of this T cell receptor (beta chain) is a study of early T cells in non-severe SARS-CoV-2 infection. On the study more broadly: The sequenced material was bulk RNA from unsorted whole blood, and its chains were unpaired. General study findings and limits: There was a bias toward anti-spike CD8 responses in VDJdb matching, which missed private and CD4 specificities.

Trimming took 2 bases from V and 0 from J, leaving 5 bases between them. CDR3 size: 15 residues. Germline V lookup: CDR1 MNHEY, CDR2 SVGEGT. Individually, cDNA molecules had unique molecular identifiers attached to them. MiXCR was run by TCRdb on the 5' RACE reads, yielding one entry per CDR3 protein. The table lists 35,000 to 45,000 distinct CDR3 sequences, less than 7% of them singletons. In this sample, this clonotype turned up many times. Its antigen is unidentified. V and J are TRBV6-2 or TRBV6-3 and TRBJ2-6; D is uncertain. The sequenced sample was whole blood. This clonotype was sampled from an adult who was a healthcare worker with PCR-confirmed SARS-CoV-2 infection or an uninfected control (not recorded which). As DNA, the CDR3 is TGTGCCAGCAGTTACCAGAGCTCTGGGGCCAACGTCCTGACTTTC. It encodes CASSYQSSGANVLTF.